The text below deals with one T cell receptor beta chain. Its antigen is still unknown. The authors ran a second PCR of about 6 to 11 cycles using a sample-barcoded 5' primer and a J-beta primer mix. A minimum of 2.5 million CDR3-containing paired-end reads was obtained for each sample. TCRdb independently ran MiXCR on the 5' RACE reads; one entry per CDR3 protein. The data hold around 850,000 distinct CDR3 sequences, with around 36% observed a single time. This entry belongs to a study of blood T cells in healthy people across ages. Study conclusions and caveats: The fall in TCR beta diversity per million T cells was roughly linear with age. Nothing was known about donor CMV status, and this possibly confounded expanded clonotype changes.

Sequencing was done on a sample of blood. The sequence derives from a man aged 18 to 29 in good health.

Here the CDR3 reads CASTLATGAMGNTIYF. The DNA for the CDR3 is TGTGCCAGCACCCTGGCGACAGGGGCAATGGGAAACACCATATATTTT. The chain recombines TRBV12-3 or TRBV12-4 with TRBJ1-3; 8 bases line up with TRBD1. This CDR3 is 16 amino acids long. V gave up 7 bases and J gave up 4 bases; unmatched junction bases: 12.